The T cell receptor (beta chain) described here comes from a study of blood T cell repertoires in COVID-19. The overall study: COVID-19 samples, acute and convalescent, were from the United States, Italy and Spain. PBMCs, B-cell-depleted T cells, or T cells provided the cDNA or gDNA that made up the material.

The CDR3 totals 14 residues. V lost 1 base and J 1 base, leaving 8 bases between the germline ends. Germline V CDR1 and CDR2: SGDLS, YYNGEE. Comments on this clone: This CDR3 is also generated by other DNA sequences in the sample.

Source study methods: For nucleated cells, counts were estimated from reference gene primer amplification. The method was immunoSEQ multiplex PCR; TCRdb's version includes in-frame clones alone and lacks a portion of them. V, J and clone size are taken as reported in that table, and D and trimming were inferred from the DNA itself. Counted here are around 290,000 clones, approximately 90% occurring once; the ten biggest clones make up about 4.6%. This rearrangement joins TRBV9 to TRBJ1-1; D might be TRBD1 (6 bases). The sample consisted of peripheral blood. The sequence came from a man in his forties or fifties with acute or convalescent COVID-19. The chain's CDR3 is CASSVSGQNTEAFF. The CDR3 coding sequence is TGTGCCAGCAGCGTATCGGGACAGAACACTGAAGCTTTCTTT.